Presented here are 6 T cell receptor beta chains from one specimen sequenced in a study of blood T cell repertoires in COVID-19. Repertoires were generated with immunoSEQ multiplex PCR, while TCRdb's copy carries only in-frame clones and drops some. The table lists some 230,000 clones, roughly 89% of them singletons. Input material: peripheral blood. The source is a man aged 25-40 years who had recovered from COVID-19.

The chain uses TRBV7-6 and TRBJ2-3; 13 nucleotides align to TRBD2. Germline trimming cut 5 bases from V and 2 bases from J; bases unmatched to any gene: 7. This CDR3 spans 17 amino acids. Germline CDR1 reads SGHVS; CDR2 reads FNYEAQ. CDR3: CASSPRLAGGYTDTQYF. Written as DNA, the CDR3 is TGTGCCAGCAGCCCCCGACTAGCGGGGGGCTACACAGATACGCAGTATTTT.

The rearrangement joins TRBV6-5 to TRBJ1-2, with D possibly being TRBD1 (5 bases). The CDR3 spans 13 residues. Germline V lookup: CDR1 MNHEY, CDR2 SVGAGI. V was clipped by 10 bases and J by 3 bases, with 15 bases between them. This CDR3 reads CATGRGLDYGYTF. The CDR3 bases are TGTGCCACCGGGCGGGGGTTGGACTATGGCTACACCTTC.

V and J are TRBV5-4 and TRBJ2-7, with D possibly being TRBD1 (5 bases). The V end was cut by 4 bases, the J end by 3 bases, with 14 bases between. The CDR3 runs 14 residues. CDR1 and CDR2 (germline): SGHNT, YYREEE (reference sequence). The CDR3 loop is CASSLQGPHYEQYF. The DNA of the CDR3 is TGTGCCAGCAGCCTTCAGGGTCCCCACTACGAGCAGTACTTC.

V and J are TRBV5-1 and TRBJ1-6; TRBD1 matches at 7 bases. This CDR3 is 15 amino acids long. Germline CDR1 reads SGHRS; CDR2 reads YFSETQ. V lost 0 bases to trimming and J lost 9 bases; unmatched junction nucleotides: 6. The CDR3 loop is CASSLAGTEASPLHF. CDR3 coding DNA: TGCGCCAGCAGCTTGGCCGGGACAGAAGCTTCACCCCTCCACTTT. The complete variable domain, with remaining parts taken from reference TRBV5-1 and TRBJ1-6, reads KAGVTQTPRYLIKTRGQQVTLSCSPISGHRSVSWYQQTPGQGLQFLFEYFSETQRNKGNFPGRFSGRQFSNSRSEMNVSTLELGDSALYLCASSLAGTEASPLHFGNGTRLTVT.

The rearrangement joins TRBV6-2 or TRBV6-3 to TRBJ2-5; TRBD2 aligns across 13 bases. Germline V gene sequence: CDR1 MNHEY, CDR2 SVGEGT. Unmatched junction bases numbered 3, after V lost 6 bases and J lost 2 bases. The CDR3 length is 15 residues. The CDR3 sequence is CASSGLAGVQETQYF. CDR3 DNA: TGTGCCAGCAGCGGACTAGCGGGGGTTCAAGAGACCCAGTACTTC.

V gene TRBV6-5 combines with J gene TRBJ2-1; D is unresolved. The CDR3 loop spans 15 amino acids. Germline values: CDR1 MNHEY, CDR2 SVGAGI. The V end was cut by 2 bases, the J end by 0 bases, with 8 bases between. The CDR3 DNA is TGTGCCAGCAGTTACGTGGCTTTCTCCTACAATGAGCAGTTCTTC. Translation gives CASSYVAFSYNEQFF.